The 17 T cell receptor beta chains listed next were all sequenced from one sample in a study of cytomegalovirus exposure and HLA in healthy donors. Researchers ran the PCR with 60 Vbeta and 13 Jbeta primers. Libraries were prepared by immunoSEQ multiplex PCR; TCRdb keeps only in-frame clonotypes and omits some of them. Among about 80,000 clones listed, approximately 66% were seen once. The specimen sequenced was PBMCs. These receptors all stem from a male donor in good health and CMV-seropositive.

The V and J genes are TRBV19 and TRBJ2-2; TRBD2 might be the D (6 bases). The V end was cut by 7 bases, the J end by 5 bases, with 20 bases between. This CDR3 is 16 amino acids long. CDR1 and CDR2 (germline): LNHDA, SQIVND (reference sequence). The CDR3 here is CASTLGIFGGTGELFF. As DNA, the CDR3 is TGTGCCAGTACCCTAGGGATATTTGGAGGGACCGGGGAGCTGTTTTTT.

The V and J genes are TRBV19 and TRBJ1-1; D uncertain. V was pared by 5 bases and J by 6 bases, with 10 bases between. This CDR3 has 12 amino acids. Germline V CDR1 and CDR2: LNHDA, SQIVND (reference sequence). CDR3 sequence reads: CASSETVSEAFF. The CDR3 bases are TGTGCCAGTAGTGAAACAGTGTCTGAAGCTTTCTTT.

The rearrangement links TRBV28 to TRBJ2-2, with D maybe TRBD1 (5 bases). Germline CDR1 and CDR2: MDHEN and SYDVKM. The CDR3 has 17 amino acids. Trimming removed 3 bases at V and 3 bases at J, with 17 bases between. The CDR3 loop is CASSLKGMGPHTGELFF. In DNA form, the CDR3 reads TGTGCCAGCAGTTTGAAGGGGATGGGGCCTCACACCGGGGAGCTGTTTTTT.

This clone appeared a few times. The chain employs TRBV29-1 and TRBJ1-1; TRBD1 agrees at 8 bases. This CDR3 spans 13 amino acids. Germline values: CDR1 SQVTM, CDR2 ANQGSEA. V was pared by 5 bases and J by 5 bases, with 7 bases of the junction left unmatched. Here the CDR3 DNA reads TGCAGCGTTTTGGACAGGGACGGTACTGAAGCTTTCTTT. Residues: CSVLDRDGTEAFF.

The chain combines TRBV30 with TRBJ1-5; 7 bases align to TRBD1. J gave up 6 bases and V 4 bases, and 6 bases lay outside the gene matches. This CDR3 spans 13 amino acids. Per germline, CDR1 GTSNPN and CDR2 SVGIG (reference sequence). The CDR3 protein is CAWTPPGGQPQHF. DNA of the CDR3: TGTGCCTGGACCCCCCCAGGGGGTCAGCCCCAGCATTTT.

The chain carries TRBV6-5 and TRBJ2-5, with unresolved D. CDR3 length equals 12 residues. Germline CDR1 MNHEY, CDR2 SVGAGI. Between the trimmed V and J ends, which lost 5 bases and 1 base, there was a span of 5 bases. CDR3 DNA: TGTGCCAGCAGTGATAGCCAAGAGACCCAGTACTTC. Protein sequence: CASSDSQETQYF.

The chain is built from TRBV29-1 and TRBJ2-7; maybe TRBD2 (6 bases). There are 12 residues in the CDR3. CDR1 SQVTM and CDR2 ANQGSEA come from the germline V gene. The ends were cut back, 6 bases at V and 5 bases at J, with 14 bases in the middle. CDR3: CSVGEAFHEQYF. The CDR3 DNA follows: TGCAGCGTGGGGGAGGCCTTCCACGAGCAGTACTTC.

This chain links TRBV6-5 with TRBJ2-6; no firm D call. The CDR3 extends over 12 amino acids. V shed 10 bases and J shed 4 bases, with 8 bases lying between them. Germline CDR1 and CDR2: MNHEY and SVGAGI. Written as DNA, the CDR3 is TGTGCCACCTCCCTCGGGGCCAACGTCCTGACTTTC. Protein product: CATSLGANVLTF.

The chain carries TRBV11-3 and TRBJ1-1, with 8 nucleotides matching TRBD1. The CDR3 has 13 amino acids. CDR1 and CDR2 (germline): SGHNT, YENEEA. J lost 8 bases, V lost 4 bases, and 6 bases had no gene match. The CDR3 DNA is TGTGCCAGCAGCTCGAACAGGGGGTCCGAAGCTTTCTTT. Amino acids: CASSSNRGSEAFF. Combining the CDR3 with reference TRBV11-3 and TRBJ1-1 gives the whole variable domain EAGVVQSPRYKIIEKKQPVAFWCNPISGHNTLYWYLQNLGQGPELLIRYENEEAVDDSQLPKDRFSAERLKGVDSTLKIQPAELGDSAVYLCASSSNRGSEAFFGQGTRLTVV.

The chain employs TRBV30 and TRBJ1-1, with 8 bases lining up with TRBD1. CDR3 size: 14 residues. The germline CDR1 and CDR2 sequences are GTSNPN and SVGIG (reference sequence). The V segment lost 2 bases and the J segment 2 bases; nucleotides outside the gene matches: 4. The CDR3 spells CAWSPGQVNTEAFF. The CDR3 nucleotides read TGTGCCTGGAGTCCGGGACAGGTAAACACTGAAGCTTTCTTT.

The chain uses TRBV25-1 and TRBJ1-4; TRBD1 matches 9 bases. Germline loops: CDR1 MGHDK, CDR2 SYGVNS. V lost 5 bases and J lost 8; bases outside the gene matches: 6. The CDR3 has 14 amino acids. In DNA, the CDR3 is TGTGCCAGCAGTCGGACAGGGGTAAACGAAAAACTGTTTTTT. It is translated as CASSRTGVNEKLFF.

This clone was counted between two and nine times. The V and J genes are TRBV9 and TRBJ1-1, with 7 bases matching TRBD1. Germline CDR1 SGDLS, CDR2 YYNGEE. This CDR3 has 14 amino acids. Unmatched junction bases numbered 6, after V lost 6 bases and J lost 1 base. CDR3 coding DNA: TGTGCCAGCACTAGGGGGCGCGGGAACACTGAAGCTTTCTTT. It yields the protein CASTRGRGNTEAFF.

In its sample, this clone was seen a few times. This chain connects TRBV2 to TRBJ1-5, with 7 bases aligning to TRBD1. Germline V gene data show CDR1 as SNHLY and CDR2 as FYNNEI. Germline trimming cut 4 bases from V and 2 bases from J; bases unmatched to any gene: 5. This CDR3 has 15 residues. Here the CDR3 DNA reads TGTGCCAGCAGTGGTTCAGGGGGTCGCAATCAGCCCCAGCATTTT. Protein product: CASSGSGGRNQPQHF.

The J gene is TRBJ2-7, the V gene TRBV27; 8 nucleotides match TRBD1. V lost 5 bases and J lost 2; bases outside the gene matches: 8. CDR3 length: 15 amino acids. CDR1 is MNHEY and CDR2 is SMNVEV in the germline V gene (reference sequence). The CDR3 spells CASSVGTGGPYEQYF. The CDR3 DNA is TGTGCCAGCAGTGTCGGGACAGGCGGGCCCTACGAGCAGTACTTC.

The chain's CDR3 is CASSQLAGGGAGELFF. The CDR3 region has the DNA TGTGCCAGCAGTCAACTAGCGGGAGGGGGGGCCGGGGAGCTGTTTTTT. V gene TRBV7-6 combines with J gene TRBJ2-2; 13 bases align to TRBD2. V dropped 6 bases and J dropped 6; count of bases not matched to a gene: 7. This CDR3 contains 16 residues. Germline loops: CDR1 SGHVS, CDR2 FNYEAQ.

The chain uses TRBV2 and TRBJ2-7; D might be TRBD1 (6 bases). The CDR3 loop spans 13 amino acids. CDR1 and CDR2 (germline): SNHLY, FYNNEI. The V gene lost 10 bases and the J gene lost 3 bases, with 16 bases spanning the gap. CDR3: CATQRDNLYEQYF. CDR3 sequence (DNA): TGTGCCACCCAGAGGGACAACCTCTACGAGCAGTACTTC.

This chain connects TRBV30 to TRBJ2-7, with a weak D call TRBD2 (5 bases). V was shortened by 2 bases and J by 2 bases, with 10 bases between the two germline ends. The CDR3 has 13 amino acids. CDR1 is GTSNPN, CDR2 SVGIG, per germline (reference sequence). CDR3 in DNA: TGTGCCTGGAGTAGAGGGCGGACCTACGAGCAGTACTTC. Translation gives CAWSRGRTYEQYF. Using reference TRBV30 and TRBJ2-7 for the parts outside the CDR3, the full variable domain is SQTIHQWPATLVQPVGSPLSLECTVEGTSNPNLYWYRQAAGRGLQLLFYSVGIGQISSEVPQNLSASRPQDRQFILSSKKLLLSDSGFYLCAWSRGRTYEQYFGPGTRLTVT.